The rows below give T cell receptor beta chains drawn from one sample of a study of human T cells and chemical hapten exposure. TCRdb passed the RACE reads through MiXCR, listing each CDR3 protein once. The sample has around 39,000 distinct CDR3 sequences; just under 6.5% are singletons. This specimen consisted of whole blood, obtained in connection with sensitization to the hapten diphenylcyclopropenone (DPC). Receptor source: a woman in her twenties or thirties with alopecia areata. Some clones in this sample may be carry-over from other donors' samples. Each CDR3 is given with its conserved first and last residue. A D gene is named only where the DNA matches it firmly. Clone sizes are given selectively: once, few, many, or a class where the clone is expanded.

j_gene: TRBJ2-3
v_gene: TRBV7-2
len: 12
abundance: many
d_gene: TRBD2
CDR3nt: TGTGCCAGCAGCCGGGGGGCAGATACGCAGTATTTT
CDR3aa: CASSRGADTQYF

j_gene: TRBJ1-1
v_gene: TRBV6-5
len: 13
abundance: -
d_gene: -
CDR3nt: TGTGCCAGCAGTTTGCTCGTGAACACTGAAGCTTTCTTT
CDR3aa: CASSLLVNTEAFF

j_gene: TRBJ2-4
v_gene: TRBV7-2
len: 14
abundance: few
d_gene: -
CDR3nt: TGTGCCAGCAGCTTATCGGGCAGGGTAAACATTCAGTACTTC
CDR3aa: CASSLSGRVNIQYF

j_gene: TRBJ1-2
v_gene: TRBV25-1
len: 14
abundance: few
d_gene: -
CDR3nt: TGTGCCAGCAGTGACGGGGGGGAGTATAATGGCTACACCTTC
CDR3aa: CASSDGGEYNGYTF

j_gene: TRBJ1-2
v_gene: TRBV13
len: 16
abundance: many
d_gene: -
CDR3nt: TGTGCCAGCAGCTTAGGACTAGAAGGTCCTCACTATGGCTACACCTTC
CDR3aa: CASSLGLEGPHYGYTF

j_gene: TRBJ2-4
v_gene: TRBV6-6
len: 16
abundance: few
d_gene: -
CDR3nt: TGTGCCAGCAGTTACTCGGCCCAGACAGGTGGAAACATTCAGTACTTC
CDR3aa: CASSYSAQTGGNIQYF

j_gene: TRBJ2-1
v_gene: TRBV14
len: 17
abundance: many
d_gene: TRBD1
CDR3nt: TGTGCCAGCAGCCTTTTAGCACAGGGGGCTCTATACAATGAGCAGTTCTTC
CDR3aa: CASSLLAQGALYNEQFF

j_gene: TRBJ1-5
v_gene: TRBV6-1
len: 14
abundance: few
d_gene: -
CDR3nt: TGTGCCAGCAGTGGGTCTAACGAGGGTCAGCCCCAGCATTTT
CDR3aa: CASSGSNEGQPQHF

j_gene: TRBJ1-5
v_gene: TRBV6-2/TRBV6-3
len: 16
abundance: many
d_gene: TRBD1
CDR3nt: TGTGCCAGCAGTTCCAACGACAGGGGTTGGGGTCAGCCCCAGCATTTT
CDR3aa: CASSSNDRGWGQPQHF

j_gene: TRBJ1-1
v_gene: TRBV18
len: 14
abundance: -
d_gene: -
CDR3nt: TGTGCCAGCTCACCACCACCCGGGAACACTGAAGCTTTCTTT
CDR3aa: CASSPPPGNTEAFF

j_gene: TRBJ1-2
v_gene: TRBV20-1
len: 13
abundance: many
d_gene: TRBD1
CDR3nt: TGCAGTGCTAGGGACAGGGGGCCGTATGGCTACACCTTC
CDR3aa: CSARDRGPYGYTF

j_gene: TRBJ2-5
v_gene: TRBV7-2
len: 13
abundance: -
d_gene: -
CDR3nt: TGTGCCAGCAGCTTAGTCGTGGGGGAGACCCAGTACTTC
CDR3aa: CASSLVVGETQYF

j_gene: TRBJ2-3
v_gene: TRBV6-2/TRBV6-3
len: 18
abundance: many
d_gene: -
CDR3nt: TGTGCCAGCAGTTACCCCGTCTTATCCGACAGACACACAGATACGCAGTATTTT
CDR3aa: CASSYPVLSDRHTDTQYF

j_gene: TRBJ2-7
v_gene: TRBV3-1
len: 15
abundance: many
d_gene: -
CDR3nt: TGTGCCAGCAGCCAAACGCCGTCGGGCCCCCTTGAGCAGTACTTC
CDR3aa: CASSQTPSGPLEQYF

j_gene: TRBJ2-1
v_gene: TRBV5-1
len: 15
abundance: -
d_gene: -
CDR3nt: TGCGCCACTTCGGCGGGCGGTTCGCCCTACAATGAGCAGTTCTTC
CDR3aa: CATSAGGSPYNEQFF

j_gene: TRBJ2-3
v_gene: TRBV4-3
len: 18
abundance: -
d_gene: TRBD2
CDR3nt: TGCGCCAGCAGCCAAGGGGTAGCGGGGGCCCTTAGCACAGATACGCAGTATTTT
CDR3aa: CASSQGVAGALSTDTQYF

j_gene: TRBJ1-1
v_gene: TRBV6-5
len: 13
abundance: many
d_gene: TRBD1
CDR3nt: TGTGCCAGCAGGGGACAGGGGGCGGGTGAAGCTTTCTTT
CDR3aa: CASRGQGAGEAFF

j_gene: TRBJ2-3
v_gene: TRBV7-2
len: 14
abundance: few
d_gene: -
CDR3nt: TGTGCCAGCAGCTCCCGACAGGGCACAGATACGCAGTATTTT
CDR3aa: CASSSRQGTDTQYF

j_gene: TRBJ2-3
v_gene: TRBV12-3/TRBV12-4
len: 13
abundance: -
d_gene: -
CDR3nt: TGTGCCAGCAGTGGGTCAAGGGGAGATACGCAGTATTTT
CDR3aa: CASSGSRGDTQYF

j_gene: TRBJ2-1
v_gene: TRBV28
len: 11
abundance: -
d_gene: -
CDR3nt: TGTGCCAGCAGTTCCCCCCATGAGCAGTTCTTC
CDR3aa: CASSSPHEQFF

j_gene: TRBJ2-3
v_gene: TRBV28
len: 12
abundance: many
d_gene: -
CDR3nt: TGTGCCAGCAGAATAGGAACAGATACGCAGTATTTT
CDR3aa: CASRIGTDTQYF

j_gene: TRBJ1-4
v_gene: TRBV6-5
len: 14
abundance: few
d_gene: -
CDR3nt: TGTGCCAGCAGGAGGGGAAGGGGGAATGAAAAACTGTTTTTT
CDR3aa: CASRRGRGNEKLFF

j_gene: TRBJ1-1
v_gene: TRBV20-1
len: 11
abundance: many
d_gene: -
CDR3nt: TGCAGTGCTGGACAGTACACTGAAGCTTTCTTT
CDR3aa: CSAGQYTEAFF

j_gene: TRBJ2-3
v_gene: TRBV30
len: 16
abundance: -
d_gene: -
CDR3nt: TGTGCCTGGAGTGAGGGACACCCGAGGGGGACAGATACGCAGTATTTT
CDR3aa: CAWSEGHPRGTDTQYF

j_gene: TRBJ2-1
v_gene: TRBV5-1
len: 12
abundance: many
d_gene: -
CDR3nt: TGCGCCAGCAGCTCGCAAAACAATGAGCAGTTCTTC
CDR3aa: CASSSQNNEQFF

j_gene: TRBJ2-3
v_gene: TRBV3-1
len: 18
abundance: -
d_gene: TRBD2
CDR3nt: TGTGCCAGCAGCCGCACCGGGACTAGCGGGGGATTCACAGATACGCAGTATTTT
CDR3aa: CASSRTGTSGGFTDTQYF

j_gene: TRBJ1-1
v_gene: TRBV12-3/TRBV12-4
len: 14
abundance: many
d_gene: -
CDR3nt: TGTGCCAGCAGGCCAACAGGGAGTGGCACTGAAGCTTTCTTT
CDR3aa: CASRPTGSGTEAFF

j_gene: TRBJ2-3
v_gene: TRBV12-3/TRBV12-4
len: 16
abundance: -
d_gene: TRBD2
CDR3nt: TGTGCCAGCAGCCCCGGACTAGCGGGGCGGACAGATACGCAGTATTTT
CDR3aa: CASSPGLAGRTDTQYF

j_gene: TRBJ2-3
v_gene: TRBV7-2
len: 15
abundance: -
d_gene: -
CDR3nt: TGTGCCAGCGGACGGCGTGGGGGCCCCACAGATACGCAGTATTTT
CDR3aa: CASGRRGGPTDTQYF

j_gene: TRBJ1-5
v_gene: TRBV18
len: 13
abundance: few
d_gene: -
CDR3nt: TGTGCCAGCTCAACAGGGCTTGGTCAGCCCCAGCATTTT
CDR3aa: CASSTGLGQPQHF

j_gene: TRBJ2-3
v_gene: TRBV7-2
len: 14
abundance: -
d_gene: -
CDR3nt: TGTGCCAGCAGCTCCGGGGCCCCCACAGATACGCAGTATTTT
CDR3aa: CASSSGAPTDTQYF

j_gene: TRBJ1-3
v_gene: TRBV2
len: 14
abundance: many
d_gene: -
CDR3nt: TGTGCCAGCAGCAGGGAAGTGTCTGGAAACACCATATATTTT
CDR3aa: CASSREVSGNTIYF

j_gene: TRBJ2-2
v_gene: TRBV12-3/TRBV12-4
len: 15
abundance: many
d_gene: -
CDR3nt: TGTGCCAGCAACCCGATGGGGGCGAACACCGGGGAGCTGTTTTTT
CDR3aa: CASNPMGANTGELFF

j_gene: TRBJ2-7
v_gene: TRBV28
len: 16
abundance: -
d_gene: -
CDR3nt: TGTGCCAGCAGTTTACCCTTGAGCGGTAGCTCCTACGAGCAGTACTTC
CDR3aa: CASSLPLSGSSYEQYF

j_gene: TRBJ2-5
v_gene: TRBV7-9
len: 14
abundance: few
d_gene: TRBD1
CDR3nt: TGTGCCAGCAGGTCCCGCAGGGGGCTAGAGACCCAGTACTTC
CDR3aa: CASRSRRGLETQYF

j_gene: TRBJ1-4
v_gene: TRBV30
len: 12
abundance: few
d_gene: -
CDR3nt: TGTGCCTGGAGCAGGGTAGAGGAAAAACTGTTTTTT
CDR3aa: CAWSRVEEKLFF

j_gene: TRBJ1-5
v_gene: TRBV10-3
len: 14
abundance: -
d_gene: TRBD1
CDR3nt: TGTGCCATCAGTCGGGACAGCACCAATCAGCCCCAGCATTTT
CDR3aa: CAISRDSTNQPQHF

j_gene: TRBJ2-4
v_gene: TRBV28
len: 15
abundance: -
d_gene: -
CDR3nt: TGTGCCAGCAGTCTTGGGAGCCAGGGGAAAAACATTCAGTACTTC
CDR3aa: CASSLGSQGKNIQYF

j_gene: TRBJ2-5
v_gene: TRBV5-1
len: 15
abundance: many
d_gene: -
CDR3nt: TGCGCCAGCAGCTTGGCACAGGACTACGGGGAGACCCAGTACTTC
CDR3aa: CASSLAQDYGETQYF

j_gene: TRBJ1-1
v_gene: TRBV5-4
len: 13
abundance: many
d_gene: -
CDR3nt: TGTGCCAGCAGCACAGGGCCGGTCCTAGAAGCTTTCTTT
CDR3aa: CASSTGPVLEAFF

j_gene: TRBJ2-1
v_gene: TRBV19
len: 14
abundance: many
d_gene: -
CDR3nt: TGTGCCAGTAGCCCGGGTCACCCACTCAATGAGCAGTTCTTC
CDR3aa: CASSPGHPLNEQFF

j_gene: TRBJ1-5
v_gene: TRBV4-3
len: 14
abundance: few
d_gene: -
CDR3nt: TGCGCCAGCAGCCAACAGGGAGGCAATCAGCCCCAGCATTTT
CDR3aa: CASSQQGGNQPQHF

j_gene: TRBJ1-5
v_gene: TRBV28
len: 13
abundance: -
d_gene: TRBD1
CDR3nt: TGTGCCAGCAGAACAGGGGGCACTCAGCCCCAGCATTTT
CDR3aa: CASRTGGTQPQHF

j_gene: TRBJ1-5
v_gene: TRBV4-2
len: 15
abundance: few
d_gene: TRBD1
CDR3nt: TGTGCCAGCAGCCTGGACAGGGCGCGCAATCAGCCCCAGCATTTT
CDR3aa: CASSLDRARNQPQHF

j_gene: TRBJ1-3
v_gene: TRBV20-1
len: 14
abundance: many
d_gene: -
CDR3nt: TGCAGTGCTGTCGGCCCGGGGGGTGGAAACACCATATATTTT
CDR3aa: CSAVGPGGGNTIYF

j_gene: TRBJ2-3
v_gene: TRBV20-1
len: 16
abundance: once
d_gene: -
CDR3nt: TGCAGTGCTACTCCGGGTGGGGGACCTAGCACAGATACGCAGTATTTT
CDR3aa: CSATPGGGPSTDTQYF